The 9 T cell receptor beta chains reported below all come from one sample, sequenced in a study of OX40 agonist ivuxolimab in advanced cancers. The protocol was immunoSEQ multiplex PCR, while the TCRdb copy is restricted to in-frame clones and leaves out a portion. The sample records 50,000 to 80,000 clones, around 80% being singletons. The starting material was CD4+ or CD8+ T cells sorted from blood, obtained in a trial of the OX40 agonist ivuxolimab. These receptors were obtained from an adult with an advanced solid tumor such as melanoma, head and neck, liver or kidney cancer.

The V and J genes are TRBV14 and TRBJ2-4; 11 bases match TRBD2. This CDR3 is 17 amino acids long. In germline, CDR1 is SGHDN, CDR2 FVKESK. Losses at the gene ends were 3 bases for V and 6 bases for J; bases not matched to a gene: 10. CDR3 sequence: CASSHNLGLAGGNIQYF. Written as DNA, the CDR3 is TGTGCCAGCAGCCATAACCTGGGGCTAGCGGGGGGAAACATTCAGTACTTC.

This clone showed up just once. The chain combines TRBV9 with TRBJ1-3, with TRBD1 matching over 7 bases. V gave up 3 bases and J gave up 2 bases; unmatched junction bases: 5. This CDR3 has 15 residues. CDR1 and CDR2 (germline): SGDLS, YYNGEE. The CDR3, as DNA: TGTGCCAGCAGCGCAACAGGGGCCCCTGGAAACACCATATATTTT. It specifies CASSATGAPGNTIYF.

The J gene is TRBJ2-1, the V gene TRBV19; possibly TRBD2 for D (6 bases). Trimming cost V 8 bases and J 6 bases, with 20 bases left between them. This CDR3 comprises 15 residues. Germline CDR1 is LNHDA and CDR2 is SQIVND (reference sequence). CDR3 loop: CASASDGGPSNEQFF. CDR3 nucleotides: TGTGCCAGTGCCTCCGACGGGGGACCCTCCAATGAGCAGTTCTTC.

The chain uses TRBV30 and TRBJ1-1; possibly TRBD1 for D (5 bases). The CDR3 totals 14 residues. The V gene's germline CDR1 is GTSNPN and CDR2 SVGIG (reference sequence). Trimming left V 1 base short and J 5 bases short, with 14 bases between. This CDR3 reads CAWSASRAGTEAFF. DNA for the CDR3: TGTGCCTGGAGTGCGTCCAGGGCAGGGACTGAAGCTTTCTTT.

The genes are TRBV2 and TRBJ2-5; 10 positions match TRBD2. The J segment lost 4 bases and the V segment lost 4 bases, leaving 6 bases of the junction unmatched. Germline CDR1 reads SNHLY; CDR2 reads FYNNEI. The CDR3 extends over 15 amino acids. The DNA for the CDR3 is TGTGCCAGCAGTGCAGATCTAGCGGGGGTAGAGACCCAGTACTTC. Translating gives CASSADLAGVETQYF.

J is TRBJ2-2 and V is TRBV30; TRBD2 agrees at 8 bases. J lost 6 bases, V lost 5 bases, and 8 bases had no gene match. Germline values: CDR1 GTSNPN, CDR2 SVGIG (reference sequence). The CDR3 totals 14 residues. The CDR3 bases are TGTGCCTGGCCGGGAGGGGGGTGGGCCGGGGAGCTGTTTTTT. As protein: CAWPGGGWAGELFF. The variable domain in full, with the rest retrieved from reference TRBV30 and TRBJ2-2, is SQTIHQWPATLVQPVGSPLSLECTVEGTSNPNLYWYRQAAGRGLQLLFYSVGIGQISSEVPQNLSASRPQDRQFILSSKKLLLSDSGFYLCAWPGGGWAGELFFGEGSRLTVL.

The V gene is TRBV5-5, the J gene TRBJ1-5; 7 bases fit TRBD1. The germline gives CDR1 SGHKS, CDR2 YYEKEE (reference sequence). J was trimmed by 7 bases and V by 0 bases; bases with no gene match: 7. This CDR3 spans 15 amino acids. CDR3 region: CASSLEGGREQPQHF. In DNA, the CDR3 is TGTGCCAGCAGCTTGGAAGGGGGCAGGGAGCAGCCCCAGCATTTT.

The J gene is TRBJ2-1, the V gene TRBV6-6; the D gene is possibly TRBD2 (5 bases). Germline lookup yields CDR1 MNHNY and CDR2 SVGAGI (reference sequence). The CDR3 contains 12 residues. V dropped 2 bases and J dropped 8 bases, with 7 bases sitting between them. CDR3 sequence (DNA): TGTGCCAGCAGTTACGAGGGCGATGAGCAGTTCTTC. Its translation is CASSYEGDEQFF.

This clone was counted between two and nine times. V is TRBV2 and J is TRBJ2-5; D unresolved. CDR1 and CDR2 from the germline V gene are SNHLY and FYNNEI. V lost 6 bases and J 5 bases, leaving 22 bases between the germline ends. The CDR3 is 16 residues long. The CDR3 reads CASRRRARNPRETQYF. Written as DNA, the CDR3 is TGTGCCAGCAGAAGGCGTGCGCGGAATCCGCGGGAGACCCAGTACTTC.